The 28 T cell receptor beta chains presented below share a single source sample, sequenced in a study of shared clonotypes between healthy human individuals. Some clones are missing from TCRdb's copy, which holds only in-frame ones; the method was immunoSEQ multiplex PCR. Counted here are about a million clones, about 80% occurring once; the ten biggest clones make up roughly 0.82%. Specimen: memory CD4+ T cells from PBMCs. Subset defined: CD45RA-negative fraction. These receptors were taken from a man aged 18 to 30 in good health. Some clones in this sample may be carry-over from other donors' samples.

V is TRBV29-1 and J is TRBJ2-3; D gene ambiguous. Trimming stripped 5 bases from V and 0 bases from J, with 9 bases between. The CDR3 loop spans 13 amino acids. Germline loops: CDR1 SQVTM, CDR2 ANQGSEA. This chain's CDR3 is CSVFTASTDTQYF. CDR3 in DNA: TGCAGCGTTTTTACGGCGAGCACAGATACGCAGTATTTT.

This chain links TRBV2 with TRBJ1-2; 7 bases match TRBD1. V dropped 6 bases and J dropped 6; count of bases not matched to a gene: 7. CDR1 SNHLY and CDR2 FYNNEI come from the germline V gene. This CDR3 has 13 residues. In nucleotides, the CDR3 is TGTGCCAGCAGCGCGGGACAGACCCATGGCTACACCTTC. Its protein is CASSAGQTHGYTF.

This rearrangement joins TRBV7-9 to TRBJ2-1; TRBD1 aligns across 7 bases. J was trimmed by 8 bases and V by 3 bases; bases with no gene match: 7. The CDR3 has 14 residues. Germline CDR1 and CDR2: SEHNR and FQNEAQ (reference sequence). This chain's CDR3 is CASSLPSRGYEQFF. The CDR3 nucleotides are TGTGCCAGCAGCTTGCCCAGCAGGGGGTATGAGCAGTTCTTC.

This chain joins TRBV11-3 and TRBJ2-2; D is undetermined. V lost 5 bases to trimming and J lost 8 bases, with 9 bases between them. CDR1 is SGHNT, CDR2 YENEEA, per germline. This CDR3 region has 12 residues. CDR3 protein: CASSMNPGELFF. The CDR3 DNA sequence: TGTGCCAGCAGCATGAATCCGGGGGAGCTGTTTTTT.

A word on this clone: Other DNA sequences in this specimen translate into the identical CDR3. V and J are TRBV7-8 and TRBJ2-7, with 9 bases fitting TRBD2. The CDR3 consists of 15 residues. Germline V gives CDR1 SGHVS, CDR2 FQNEAQ. V was pared by 1 base and J by 1 base, with 2 bases of the junction left unmatched. CDR3 in amino acids: CASSLELAGSYEQYF. The CDR3, as DNA: TGTGCCAGCAGCTTAGAGCTAGCGGGATCCTACGAGCAGTACTTC.

J is TRBJ2-2 and V is TRBV9; TRBD2 agrees at 13 bases. The CDR3 is 19 amino acids. Germline trimming cut 1 base from V and 1 base from J; bases unmatched to any gene: 7. Per germline, CDR1 SGDLS and CDR2 YYNGEE. CDR3 coding DNA: TGTGCCAGCAGCGTATCCGGGACTAGCGGGGCTTTGAACACCGGGGAGCTGTTTTTT. As protein: CASSVSGTSGALNTGELFF.

The chain joins TRBV9 to TRBJ1-5; D is undetermined. Trimming took off 5 bases at V and 3 bases at J, with 15 bases between the two ends. The CDR3 has 15 amino acids. In germline, CDR1 is SGDLS, CDR2 YYNGEE. In DNA form, the CDR3 reads TGTGCCAGCAGTCTTACAGACGGATACAATCAGCCCCAGCATTTT. It codes for CASSLTDGYNQPQHF.

The rearrangement uses TRBV5-1 and TRBJ2-5, with 14 bases aligning to TRBD2. Trimming removed 4 bases from V and 0 bases from J; junction bases left unmatched: 2. Germline V gives CDR1 SGHRS, CDR2 YFSETQ. The CDR3 length is 16 residues. CDR3 sequence (DNA): TGCGCCAGCAGCACGGGACTAGCGGGAGACCAAGAGACCCAGTACTTC. Translation: CASSTGLAGDQETQYF.

The rearrangement joins TRBV5-1 to TRBJ2-7; D assignment may be TRBD1 or TRBD2 (5 bases each). The CDR3 sequence is 14 residues long. Between the trimmed V and J ends, which lost 6 bases and 6 bases, there was a span of 19 bases. Germline V gene sequence: CDR1 SGHRS, CDR2 YFSETQ. The CDR3 bases are TGCGCCAGCACTCAGGGACCAACTTGGGGCGAGCAGTACTTC. This translates into CASTQGPTWGEQYF.

This chain links TRBV13 with TRBJ1-1; 9 bases match TRBD1. CDR1 and CDR2 from the germline V gene are PRHDT and FYEKMQ (reference sequence). This CDR3 region has 14 residues. V gave up 5 bases and J gave up 5 bases; unmatched junction bases: 6. CDR3 in amino acids: CASSATGGGTEAFF. CDR3 sequence (DNA): TGTGCCAGCAGCGCAACAGGGGGCGGGACTGAAGCTTTCTTT.

Details on this clone: The sample contains more than one DNA sequence encoding this CDR3. V gene TRBV5-1 combines with J gene TRBJ1-5; no clear D. Per the germline V gene, CDR1 is SGHRS and CDR2 is YFSETQ. CDR3 length: 13 residues. V lost 1 base and J lost 5, with 7 bases in between. The CDR3 here is CASSLTGDQPQHF. CDR3 DNA: TGCGCCAGCAGCTTGACCGGGGATCAGCCCCAGCATTTT.

The V and J genes are TRBV15 and TRBJ2-2; D unresolved. Trimming pared 0 bases from V and 0 bases from J, leaving 8 bases between. The CDR3 is 16 residues long. Germline CDR1 and CDR2: LNHNV and YYDKDF (reference sequence). DNA of the CDR3: TGTGCCACCAGCAGAGATCATCCGGCGAACACCGGGGAGCTGTTTTTT. It specifies CATSRDHPANTGELFF. Complete variable domain (other parts from reference TRBV15 and TRBJ2-2): DAMVIQNPRYQVTQFGKPVTLSCSQTLNHNVMYWYQQKSSQAPKLLFHYYDKDFNNEADTPDNFQSRRPNTSFCFLDIRSPGLGDTAMYLCATSRDHPANTGELFFGEGSRLTVL.

This sequence joins TRBV7-2 and TRBJ2-1; D is undetermined. In germline, CDR1 is SGHTA, CDR2 FQGNSA. V shed 2 bases and J shed 2 bases, with 7 bases lying between them. CDR3 length: 14 residues. The CDR3 DNA reads as TGTGCCAGCAGCTTATTTACCCCCTACAATGAGCAGTTCTTC. It is translated as CASSLFTPYNEQFF.

Concerning this clone: Other DNA sequences in the same sample also yield this CDR3. The chain employs TRBV20-1 and TRBJ1-1; D gene unclear. Per the germline V gene, CDR1 is DFQATT and CDR2 is SNEGSKA (reference sequence). This CDR3 contains 11 residues. The V and J ends lost 5 bases and 4 bases respectively, with 8 bases between them. CDR3: CSARKGTEAFF. CDR3 nucleotide sequence: TGCAGTGCTCGAAAGGGCACTGAAGCTTTCTTT.

This clone came up a few times. This chain joins TRBV4-1 and TRBJ2-3; weak D call: TRBD2 (5 bases). The V and J ends lost 4 bases and 1 base respectively, with 15 bases between them. This CDR3 has 16 amino acids. Germline CDR1 reads MGHRA; CDR2 reads YSYEKL. CDR3 DNA sequence: TGCGCCAGCAGCCCGGAAAACAGCGGAGGCACAGATACGCAGTATTTT. Translating it yields CASSPENSGGTDTQYF.

In this sample, this clone turned up once. This sequence joins TRBV5-6 and TRBJ1-2, with D possibly TRBD1 on 5 matching bases. Trimming removed 1 base at V and 2 bases at J, with 9 bases between. The CDR3 sequence is 14 residues long. Germline CDR1 reads SGHDT; CDR2 reads YYEEEE. Written as DNA, the CDR3 is TGTGCCAGCAGCTTGCAGGGAGGAAACTATGGCTACACCTTC. It is translated as CASSLQGGNYGYTF.

A remark on this clone: Other DNA sequences in the same sample also yield this CDR3. The V gene is TRBV20-1, the J gene TRBJ2-5; no reliable D call. CDR1 is DFQATT, CDR2 SNEGSKA, per germline (reference sequence). CDR3 length: 11 residues. Trimming cost V 0 bases and J 5 bases, with 4 bases left between them. This CDR3 is CSARDQETQYF. In nucleotides, the CDR3 is TGCAGTGCTAGAGATCAGGAGACCCAGTACTTC.

This chain links TRBV9 with TRBJ1-1; D unresolved. This CDR3 is built from 13 residues. With 3 bases removed from V and 1 base from J, the gap between germline ends came to 7 bases. Germline values: CDR1 SGDLS, CDR2 YYNGEE. CDR3 loop: CASSAVGNTEAFF. CDR3 nucleotides: TGTGCCAGCAGCGCCGTCGGGAACACTGAAGCTTTCTTT.

The chain joins TRBV28 to TRBJ2-7, with D perhaps matching TRBD1 (6 bases). Trimming took off 7 bases at V and 2 bases at J, with 15 bases between the two ends. This CDR3 spans 14 amino acids. Per the germline V gene, CDR1 is MDHEN and CDR2 is SYDVKM. The CDR3 spells CASTSRTEAYEQYF. CDR3 bases: TGTGCCAGCACCTCTAGGACAGAGGCCTACGAGCAGTACTTC.

The CDR3 reads CASSRDSLGLPEQYF. CDR3 DNA sequence: TGTGCCAGCAGTCGGGACAGTCTGGGCTTACCCGAGCAGTACTTC. This rearrangement joins TRBV2 to TRBJ2-5, with 7 bases aligning to TRBD1. The better agreement between TRBJ2-7 and the DNA end casts doubt on the J call. CDR1 and CDR2 from the germline V gene are SNHLY and FYNNEI. The CDR3 extends over 15 amino acids.

This clone was counted between two and nine times. The V gene is TRBV2, the J gene TRBJ1-1; D may be TRBD1 (6 bases). The V end was cut by 6 bases, the J end by 1 base, with 12 bases between. Germline CDR1 is SNHLY and CDR2 is FYNNEI. The length of the CDR3 is 14 residues. The CDR3 loop reads CASSPDSSNTEAFF. In DNA, the CDR3 is TGTGCCAGCAGCCCGGACAGTTCGAACACTGAAGCTTTCTTT.

The rearrangement joins TRBV10-3 to TRBJ1-1; D is perhaps TRBD1 (6 bases). V gave up 6 bases and J gave up 1 base, with 12 bases separating them. The CDR3 has 14 residues. Germline V lookup: CDR1 ENHRY, CDR2 SYGVKD. The CDR3 sequence: CAIRVGQKNTEAFF. The CDR3 coding sequence is TGTGCCATCAGGGTAGGACAGAAGAACACTGAAGCTTTCTTT.

CDR3 nucleotides: TGTGCCAGCAGTTCCGCCTCCAGCATAAACTATGGCTACACCTTC. It specifies CASSSASSINYGYTF. V gene TRBV28 combines with J gene TRBJ1-2; D unresolved. The ends were cut back, 4 bases at V and 2 bases at J, with 14 bases in the middle. The CDR3 spans 15 residues. Germline V lookup: CDR1 MDHEN, CDR2 SYDVKM.

This chain uses TRBV5-1 with TRBJ1-6; D may be TRBD1 (6 bases). From germline, CDR1 is SGHRS and CDR2 YFSETQ. With 0 bases removed from V and 5 bases from J, the gap between germline ends came to 12 bases. The CDR3 is made up of 16 amino acids. CDR3 in amino acids: CASSLGPGQDNSPLHF. DNA of the CDR3: TGCGCCAGCAGCTTGGGGCCGGGACAAGATAATTCACCCCTCCACTTT.

The rearrangement links TRBV7-9 to TRBJ1-5; 7 nucleotides match TRBD1. J lost 1 base, V lost 2 bases, and 11 bases had no gene match. This CDR3 comprises 18 residues. The V gene's germline CDR1 is SEHNR and CDR2 FQNEAQ (reference sequence). The CDR3 spells CASSLKGIRGPSNQPQHF. The CDR3 DNA sequence: TGTGCCAGCAGCTTAAAGGGGATAAGGGGGCCAAGCAATCAGCCCCAGCATTTT.

V usage is TRBV2 and J usage is TRBJ2-7, with 8 bases identical to TRBD1. V gave up 6 bases and J gave up 9 bases; unmatched junction bases: 13. Germline V gives CDR1 SNHLY, CDR2 FYNNEI. This CDR3 spans 14 amino acids. The CDR3 loop is CASRGQGNTHGQYF. Written as DNA, the CDR3 is TGTGCCAGCAGAGGACAGGGAAATACTCATGGGCAGTACTTC.

This clone showed up just once. The chain joins TRBV9 to TRBJ1-4; possible D gene TRBD1, 5 bases. Germline V gene sequence: CDR1 SGDLS, CDR2 YYNGEE. Trimming left V 0 bases short and J 0 bases short, with 9 bases between. This CDR3 spans 16 amino acids. CDR3 coding DNA: TGTGCCAGCAGCGTAGGGGGCTCTGCAACTAATGAAAAACTGTTTTTT. It is translated as CASSVGGSATNEKLFF.

The chain employs TRBV7-7 and TRBJ2-3; TRBD2 might be the D (6 bases). V was shortened by 5 bases and J by 9 bases, with 15 bases between the two germline ends. This CDR3 spans 13 amino acids. Germline assignment: CDR1 SSHAT and CDR2 FNYEAQ (reference sequence). CDR3: CASSVGQGGTQYF. The CDR3 nucleotides read TGTGCCAGCAGCGTGGGCCAGGGAGGAACGCAGTATTTT.